Reported below is one T cell receptor beta chain. This sample was taken from a study of T cell changes during pregnancy in multiple sclerosis. The junction had 12 bases not matched to a gene; V was cut back by 5 bases and J by 1 base. This CDR3 comprises 17 residues. Per germline, CDR1 SGHRS and CDR2 YFSETQ. Assay used: immunoSEQ multiplex PCR; TCRdb lists only in-frame clones, some missing. This table has roughly 42,000 clones, 85% to 95% appearing once. V is TRBV5-1 and J is TRBJ1-2, with 9 bases fitting TRBD1. The receptor was derived from a female donor with multiple sclerosis, enrolled in a pregnancy study. The input for sequencing was CD8+ T cells from peripheral blood mononuclear cells, taken in the third trimester of pregnancy. In nucleotides, the CDR3 is TGCGCCAGCAGTCTGACGGGACAGGGTTTAGTTAACTATGGCTACACCTTC. Protein: CASSLTGQGLVNYGYTF.